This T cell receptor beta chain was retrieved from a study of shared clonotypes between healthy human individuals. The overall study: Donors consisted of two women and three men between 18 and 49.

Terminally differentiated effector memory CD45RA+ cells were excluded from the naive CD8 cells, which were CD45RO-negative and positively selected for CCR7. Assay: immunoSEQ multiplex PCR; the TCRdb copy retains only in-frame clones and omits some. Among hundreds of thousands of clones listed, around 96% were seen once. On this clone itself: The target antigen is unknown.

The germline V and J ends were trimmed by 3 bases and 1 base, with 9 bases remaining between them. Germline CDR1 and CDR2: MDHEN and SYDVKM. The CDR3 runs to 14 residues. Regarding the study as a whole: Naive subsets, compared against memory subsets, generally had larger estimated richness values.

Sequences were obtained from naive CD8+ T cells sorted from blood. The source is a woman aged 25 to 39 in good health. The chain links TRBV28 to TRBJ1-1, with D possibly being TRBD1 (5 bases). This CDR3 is CASSFYGGNTEAFF. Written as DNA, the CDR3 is TGTGCCAGCAGTTTTTATGGGGGGAACACTGAAGCTTTCTTT.